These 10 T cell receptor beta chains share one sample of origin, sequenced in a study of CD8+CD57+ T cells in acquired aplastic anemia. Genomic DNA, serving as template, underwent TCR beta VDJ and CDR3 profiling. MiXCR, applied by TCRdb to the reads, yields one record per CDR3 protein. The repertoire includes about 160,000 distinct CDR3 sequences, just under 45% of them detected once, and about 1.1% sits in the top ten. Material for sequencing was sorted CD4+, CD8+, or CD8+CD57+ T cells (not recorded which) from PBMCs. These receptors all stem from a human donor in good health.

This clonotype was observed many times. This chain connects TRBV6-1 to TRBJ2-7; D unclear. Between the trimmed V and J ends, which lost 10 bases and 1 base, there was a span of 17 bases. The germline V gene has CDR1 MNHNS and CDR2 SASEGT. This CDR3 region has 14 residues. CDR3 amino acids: CATSRARESYEQYF. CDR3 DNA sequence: TGTGCCACTTCTCGTGCTCGAGAGTCCTACGAGCAGTACTTC.

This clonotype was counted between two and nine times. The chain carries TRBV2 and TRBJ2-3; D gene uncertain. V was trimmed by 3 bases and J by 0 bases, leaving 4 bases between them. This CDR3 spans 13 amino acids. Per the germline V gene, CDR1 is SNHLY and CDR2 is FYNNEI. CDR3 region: CASSEDSTDTQYF. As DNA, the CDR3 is TGTGCCAGCAGTGAGGACAGCACAGATACGCAGTATTTT.

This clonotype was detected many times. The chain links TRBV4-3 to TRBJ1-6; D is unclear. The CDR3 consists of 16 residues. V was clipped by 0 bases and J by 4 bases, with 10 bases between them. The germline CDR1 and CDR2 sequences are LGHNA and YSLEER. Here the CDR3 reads CASSQDPVLYNSPLHF. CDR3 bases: TGCGCCAGCAGCCAAGATCCCGTACTGTATAATTCACCCCTCCACTTT.

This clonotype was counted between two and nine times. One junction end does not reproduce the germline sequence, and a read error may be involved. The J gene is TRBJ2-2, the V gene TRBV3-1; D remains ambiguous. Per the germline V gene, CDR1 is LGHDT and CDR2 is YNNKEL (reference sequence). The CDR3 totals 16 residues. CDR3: CASSQDRPVSTGELFF. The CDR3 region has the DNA TGTGCAAGCAGCCAAGATAGGCCGGTTAGCACCGGGGAGCTGTTTTTT.

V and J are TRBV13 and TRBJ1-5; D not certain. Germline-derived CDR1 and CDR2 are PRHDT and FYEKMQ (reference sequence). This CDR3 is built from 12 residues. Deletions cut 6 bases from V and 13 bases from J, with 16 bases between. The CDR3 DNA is TGTGCCAGCAGTGAACTTGGCAATGAGCAGCATTTT. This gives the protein CASSELGNEQHF.

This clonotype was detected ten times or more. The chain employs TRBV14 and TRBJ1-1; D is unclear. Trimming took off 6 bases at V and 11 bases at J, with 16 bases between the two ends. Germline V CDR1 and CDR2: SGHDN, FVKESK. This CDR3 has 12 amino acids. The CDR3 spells CASSRDGRVAFF. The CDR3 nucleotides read TGTGCCAGCAGTAGAGACGGGCGGGTGGCTTTCTTT.

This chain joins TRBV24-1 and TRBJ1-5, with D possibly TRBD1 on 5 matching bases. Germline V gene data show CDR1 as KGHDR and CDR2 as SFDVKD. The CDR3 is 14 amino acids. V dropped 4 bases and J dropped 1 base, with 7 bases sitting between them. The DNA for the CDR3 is TGTGCCACCAGTGAGGGGCACAGCAATCAGCCCCAGCATTTT. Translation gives CATSEGHSNQPQHF.

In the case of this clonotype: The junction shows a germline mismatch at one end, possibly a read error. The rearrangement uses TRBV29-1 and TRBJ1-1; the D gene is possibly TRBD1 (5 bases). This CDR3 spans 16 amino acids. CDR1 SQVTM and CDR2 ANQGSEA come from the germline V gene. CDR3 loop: CSARGLAGPWNNEAFF. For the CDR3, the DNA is TGCAGCGCCCGGGGACTAGCGGGGCCTTGGAACAATGAAGCTTTCTTT.

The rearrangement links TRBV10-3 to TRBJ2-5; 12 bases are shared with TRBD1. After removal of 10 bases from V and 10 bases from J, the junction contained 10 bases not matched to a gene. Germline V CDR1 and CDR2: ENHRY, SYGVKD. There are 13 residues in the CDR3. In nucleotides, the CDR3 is TGTGCCACCGTGGGACAGGGGGCTCGGGTCCAGTACTTC. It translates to CATVGQGARVQYF.

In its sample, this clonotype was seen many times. The CDR3 DNA reads TGCGCCAGCAGCGAGACTAGCGGGGGGATAGATACGCAGTATTTT. Protein sequence: CASSETSGGIDTQYF. The genes are TRBV5-1 and TRBJ2-3; 13 positions agree with TRBD2. The V segment lost 4 bases and the J segment 5 bases; nucleotides outside the gene matches: 4. The CDR3 consists of 15 residues. CDR1 is SGHRS, CDR2 YFSETQ, per germline.